This T cell receptor beta chain was identified in a study of cytotoxic CD8 clonotypes in ibrutinib-treated CLL. At the level of the study: Recorded responses included approximately 24 partial and 2 complete; following median roughly 70 months, roughly 15 stayed remitted and roughly 12 progressed.

The CDR3 is 15 amino acids. Trimming cost V 5 bases and J 7 bases, with 17 bases left between them. Germline lookup yields CDR1 SGHAT and CDR2 FQNNGV. Investigators sourced around 1.9 micrograms of genomic DNA from cryopreserved PBMCs for TCR beta libraries. Method: immunoSEQ multiplex PCR; TCRdb's copy keeps in-frame clones and lacks some. The sample carries roughly 150,000 clones, approximately 80% recorded once. The source was PBMCs, collected after 24 months of ibrutinib treatment. The receptor comes from a human donor with chronic lymphocytic leukemia. The chain is built from TRBV11-2 and TRBJ1-4; D is perhaps TRBD1 (6 bases). CDR3 in amino acids: CASSHRDARGEKLFF. CDR3 DNA: TGTGCCAGCAGCCACAGGGACGCTCGGGGTGAAAAACTGTTTTTT.